The rows below give T cell receptor beta chains drawn from one sample of a study of blood T cell repertoires in COVID-19. Repertoires were generated with immunoSEQ multiplex PCR, while TCRdb's copy carries only in-frame clones and drops some. The table shows approximately 250,000 clones, with approximately 88% occurring only once. The specimen sequenced was peripheral blood. These receptors all come from a woman aged 65 to 85 with COVID-19, enrolled during active disease. CDR3s include the opening cysteine and the closing phenylalanine or tryptophan. The D gene is left open where the match is weak.

>NA|TRBV3-1/TRBV3-2|TRBJ2-5
CASSQKAETQYF
>NA|TRBV29-1|TRBJ1-2
CSVESLTTNYGYTF
>NA|TRBV5-4|TRBJ2-4
CASSLGLVPNIQYF
>TRBD2|TRBV28|TRBJ2-7
CASSFGGAGSSYEQYF
>TRBD1|TRBV2|TRBJ1-2
CASRANRGKGYGYTF
>NA|TRBV4-2|TRBJ1-1
CASSSGLNTEAFF
>NA|TRBV28|TRBJ1-3
CASSNRQAGASGNTIYF
>TRBD2|TRBV15|TRBJ2-5
CATSPGLAGGVTQYF
>NA|TRBV5-1|TRBJ1-2
CASSLAEGNYGYTF
>TRBD2|TRBV25-1|TRBJ2-7
CASRGPSGVRRSSYEQYF
>TRBD2|TRBV28|TRBJ2-7
CASSLGSGGYEQYF
>TRBD2|TRBV5-1|TRBJ2-7
CASSSGTSVDEQYF
>TRBD1|TRBV30|TRBJ1-2
CAWSPDRGQGYTF
>NA|TRBV19|TRBJ1-3
CASSPLVSGNTIYF
>NA|TRBV2|TRBJ1-5
CASREQGWGNQPQHF
>NA|TRBV28|TRBJ2-6
CASSSSGANVLTF
>TRBD1|TRBV6-5|TRBJ1-2
CASSRTGESYTF
>TRBD1|TRBV2|TRBJ2-1
CARSGGVSYNEQFF
>TRBD1|TRBV4-1|TRBJ1-6
CASSHTGQPNSPLHF
>TRBD2|TRBV7-2|TRBJ2-2
CASSLTVSGTLNTGELFF
>TRBD2|TRBV7-2|TRBJ2-7
CASMRLAGSFYEQYF
>NA|TRBV9|TRBJ1-4
CASSVGGGTSNEKLFF
>NA|TRBV7-6|TRBJ1-2
CATGSNYGYTF
>TRBD1|TRBV28|TRBJ1-2
CASRSRQGATYGYTF
>TRBD1|TRBV19|TRBJ2-7
CASSPGGTGYEQYF
>NA|TRBV5-1|TRBJ2-3
CASSYGGSTDTQYF
>TRBD1|TRBV30|TRBJ1-2
CAWSLGQAVGDGYTF
>NA|TRBV7-8|TRBJ1-1
CASSLVMGLPNTEAFF
>TRBD1|TRBV4-1|TRBJ1-1
CASSDDRGGTEAFF
>TRBD2|TRBV4-1|TRBJ2-2
CASSQSGTSVSGELFF
>NA|TRBV24-1|TRBJ1-5
CATSGWQVPNSNQPQHF
>NA|TRBV3-1/TRBV3-2|TRBJ2-3
CASSQGYLSTDTQYF
>NA|TRBV4-1|TRBJ1-2
CASSQDRVGYGYTF
>NA|TRBV6-5|TRBJ1-4
CASSSGRAEEKLFF
>NA|TRBV5-1|TRBJ2-5
CASSLAAGKETQYF
>NA|TRBV28|TRBJ2-1
CASSLTVSYNEQFF
>TRBD1|TRBV5-6|TRBJ1-2
CASSPQGGSNYGYTF
>TRBD1|TRBV10-3|TRBJ2-3
CAIATGTGRDTQYF
>TRBD2|TRBV27|TRBJ2-7
CASSYSSGRAYEQYF
>NA|TRBV19|TRBJ2-3
CASRVQSGTDTQYF
>NA|TRBV30|TRBJ2-7
CAWSAGRSYEQYF
>TRBD1|TRBV3-1/TRBV3-2|TRBJ2-2
CASRTGPPGELFF
>TRBD2|TRBV5-1|TRBJ2-1
CASSLEALLAAPGEQFF
>NA|TRBV7-9|TRBJ2-7
CASSLEEYEQYF
>TRBD2|TRBV19|TRBJ2-7
CASSTTAGGSYEQYF
>TRBD1|TRBV24-1|TRBJ2-7
CASSGGATYEQYF
>TRBD1|TRBV10-3|TRBJ1-2
CAISKESGGDGYTF